This T cell receptor beta chain was captured in a study of T cell responses to AZD1222 COVID-19 vaccine. Study-wide results and limits: Increased Spike-specific TCR breadth and depth were observed after two AZD1222 doses. Vaccine-related CD4 TCRs covered spike, predominating at 160-218 and 743-854. Epitopes outside B.1.351 and B.1.1.7 mutated regions reportedly drew nearly half of spike TCRs. Clonal diversity was possibly underestimated, and the donors were mostly white British, with more females.

V dropped 0 bases and J dropped 10 bases, with 18 bases sitting between them. The CDR3 has 15 residues. Germline loops: CDR1 LNHNV, CDR2 YYDKDF (reference sequence). Profiled with immunoSEQ multiplex PCR; TCRdb holds only in-frame clones, not every one. In the table there are roughly 91,000 clones, 70% to 90% of which are singletons. As for this clone: As yet, its antigen is unknown.

The TCR was taken from an adult in good health. The starting material was peripheral blood, obtained on day 0 of AZD1222 vaccination. V usage is TRBV15 and J usage is TRBJ1-1, with unresolved D. The CDR3 DNA follows: TGTGCCACCAGCAGAGATGGGGAGGGCAACCAGGCAGCTTTCTTT. Translated: CATSRDGEGNQAAFF.